One and the same sample provided the 32 T cell receptor beta chains below, sequenced in a study of T cells in Graves' hyperthyroidism and ophthalmopathy. Amplification yielded TCR beta CDR3 regions, with RNA transcripts as the source. Initially, a first-round RT-PCR of the TCR CDR3 employed the HTBI primer set. TCRdb called the multiplex PCR reads again in MiXCR, with one record for every CDR3 protein. The sample has hundreds of thousands of distinct CDR3 sequences; roughly 14% are singletons. Sequencing was carried out using blood. These receptors came from a woman aged 35 to 49 with Graves' ophthalmopathy.

V usage is TRBV4-1 and J usage is TRBJ2-7, with 9 bases lining up with TRBD2. The CDR3 runs 16 residues. Trimming removed 2 bases from V and 10 bases from J; junction bases left unmatched: 15. CDR1 is MGHRA and CDR2 is YSYEKL in the germline V gene. In DNA form, the CDR3 reads TGCGCCAGCAGCCAAAACCGGGTTCTAGCGGGACTCAATCAGTACTTC. Its protein product is CASSQNRVLAGLNQYF.

This clonotype was detected ten times or more. This chain joins TRBV6-1 and TRBJ1-2; D is possibly TRBD1 (5 bases). The ends were cut back, 5 bases at V and 7 bases at J, with 20 bases in the middle. CDR3 size: 15 residues. The germline gives CDR1 MNHNS, CDR2 SASEGT. CDR3 nucleotide sequence: TGTGCCAGCAGTCCTTCCGGGACTCAGGGTCGTGGCTACACCTTC. The encoded protein is CASSPSGTQGRGYTF.

This clonotype was counted at least ten times. This sequence joins TRBV6-2 or TRBV6-3 and TRBJ2-7, with D hard to call. This CDR3 is 13 amino acids long. V lost 6 bases and J 2 bases, leaving 11 bases between the germline ends. From germline, CDR1 is MNHEY and CDR2 SVGEGT. For the CDR3, the DNA is TGTGCCAGCAGGACCCGCATACCCTACGAGCAGTACTTC. Translating it yields CASRTRIPYEQYF.

This chain connects TRBV15 to TRBJ2-5; the match to TRBD2 covers 9 bases. After removal of 5 bases from V and 5 bases from J, the junction contained 12 bases not matched to a gene. CDR3 size: 16 residues. The germline CDR1 and CDR2 sequences are LNHNV and YYDKDF (reference sequence). The CDR3 DNA reads TGTGCCACCAGCCCTTCCTTAGCGGGAGCCTCGGAGACCCAGTACTTC. It encodes CATSPSLAGASETQYF.

This clonotype was recorded at least ten times. This chain links TRBV18 with TRBJ2-7, with D perhaps TRBD2 (5 bases). The length of the CDR3 is 13 residues. V was clipped by 3 bases and J by 3 bases, with 9 bases between them. CDR1 and CDR2 (germline): KGHSH, LQKENI. The DNA for the CDR3 is TGTGCCAGCTCACCCGGACTTCACTACGAGCAGTACTTC. Translated: CASSPGLHYEQYF.

In this sample, this clonotype turned up many times. The chain employs TRBV6-5 and TRBJ1-5, with D tentatively TRBD1 (5 bases). V lost 8 bases and J lost 4, with 12 bases in between. Germline V gene lookup returns CDR1 MNHEY and CDR2 SVGAGI. This CDR3 is 13 amino acids long. CDR3 region: CASHGTENQPQHF. The DNA for the CDR3 is TGTGCCAGCCACGGGACTGAGAATCAGCCCCAGCATTTT.

This clonotype came up many times. V is TRBV20-1 and J is TRBJ2-7; D ambiguous. The germline V and J ends were trimmed by 4 bases and 5 bases, with 12 bases remaining between them. Germline lookup yields CDR1 DFQATT and CDR2 SNEGSKA (reference sequence). The CDR3 runs to 12 residues. The CDR3 DNA reads as TGCAGTGCTAATATAGGAACCCACGAGCAGTACTTC. Translation gives CSANIGTHEQYF.

V is TRBV28 and J is TRBJ1-5; 7 bases line up with TRBD1. This CDR3 is built from 12 residues. CDR1 is MDHEN, CDR2 SYDVKM, per germline. The J segment lost 5 bases and the V segment lost 8 bases, leaving 3 bases of the junction unmatched. The CDR3 region has the DNA TGTGCCAGCGGAACAGGGGATCAGCCCCAGCATTTT. Protein product: CASGTGDQPQHF.

This clonotype has a count of ten or more. The chain is built from TRBV27 and TRBJ1-2; 7 bases fit TRBD1. Per germline, CDR1 MNHEY and CDR2 SMNVEV (reference sequence). Unmatched junction bases numbered 6, after V lost 5 bases and J lost 6 bases. The CDR3 consists of 13 residues. The chain's CDR3 is CASSQTGPDGYTF. DNA of the CDR3: TGTGCCAGCAGTCAGACAGGGCCGGATGGCTACACCTTC.

This clonotype has ten or more counts. The rearrangement links TRBV24-1 to TRBJ2-3, with a tentative D call TRBD1 (5 bases). From germline, CDR1 is KGHDR and CDR2 SFDVKD. The CDR3 is 17 amino acids. The V and J ends lost 0 bases and 2 bases respectively, with 14 bases between them. The CDR3 region is CATSDLGTGGNTDTQYF. The CDR3 nucleotides are TGTGCCACCAGTGATTTGGGCACAGGCGGTAACACAGATACGCAGTATTTT.

This chain links TRBV6-1 with TRBJ1-1; 10 bases fit TRBD1. Germline V gene data show CDR1 as MNHNS and CDR2 as SASEGT. The CDR3 extends over 13 amino acids. After removal of 6 bases from V and 9 bases from J, the junction contained 7 bases not matched to a gene. For the CDR3, the DNA is TGTGCCAGCAGAAGCGGACAGGGGGGAAAAGCTTTCTTT. The encoded protein is CASRSGQGGKAFF.

This chain joins TRBV5-6 and TRBJ1-5; D is perhaps TRBD1 (6 bases). Germline lookup yields CDR1 SGHDT and CDR2 YYEEEE. The V end was cut by 4 bases, the J end by 3 bases, with 11 bases between. This CDR3 has 14 amino acids. CDR3 in DNA: TGTGCCAGCAGCAACAGGGCAGTCAATCAGCCCCAGCATTTT. This encodes CASSNRAVNQPQHF.

Concerning this clonotype: A read error may account for a junction end that differs from germline. The gene calls are TRBV12-3 or TRBV12-4 and TRBJ2-6; no firm D call. This CDR3 is 8 amino acids long. CDR3 coding DNA: TGTGCCAGCAGTTTATCGTTTTTC. Translating gives CASSLSFF.

This clonotype was detected a few times. The V call is TRBV2, the J call TRBJ2-3; unclear D gene. Germline CDR1 and CDR2: SNHLY and FYNNEI. Trimming removed 1 base from V and 1 base from J, with 6 bases in between. The CDR3 length is 14 residues. The CDR3 protein is CASSEGQGTDTQYF. DNA for the CDR3: TGTGCCAGCAGTGAAGGGCAGGGCACAGATACGCAGTATTTT. Full variable domain (missing parts from reference TRBV2 and TRBJ2-3): EPEVTQTPSHQVTQMGQEVILRCVPISNHLYFYWYRQILGQKVEFLVSFYNNEISEKSEIFDDQFSVERPDGSNFTLKIRSTKLEDSAMYFCASSEGQGTDTQYFGPGTRLTVL.

In its sample, this clonotype was seen many times. This rearrangement joins TRBV12-3 or TRBV12-4 to TRBJ2-4; the match to TRBD1 covers 10 bases. The CDR3 is 16 residues long. After removal of 3 bases from V and 2 bases from J, the junction contained 4 bases not matched to a gene. The CDR3 nucleotides read TGTGCCAGCAGTTTCCGGACAGGGGGTACCAAAAACATTCAGTACTTC. This sequence encodes CASSFRTGGTKNIQYF.

This clonotype has ten or more counts. J is TRBJ1-1 and V is TRBV19, with D unresolved. The germline V gene encodes CDR1 LNHDA and CDR2 SQIVND (reference sequence). CDR3 length: 13 residues. V was shortened by 7 bases and J by 1 base, with 10 bases between the two germline ends. CDR3 amino acids: CASKNRENTEAFF. CDR3 in DNA: TGTGCCAGTAAAAATCGAGAGAACACTGAAGCTTTCTTT.

This chain uses TRBV20-1 with TRBJ1-1; the D is unclear. V lost 1 base and J lost 1, with 7 bases in between. CDR3 length: 13 amino acids. Germline V gene sequence: CDR1 DFQATT, CDR2 SNEGSKA (reference sequence). The CDR3 nucleotides read TGCAGTGCTAGAGTCCTGGGGAACACTGAAGCTTTCTTT. This encodes CSARVLGNTEAFF.

In this sample, this clonotype turned up many times. The genes are TRBV2 and TRBJ2-7, with D perhaps matching TRBD1 (5 bases). The V gene lost 6 bases and the J gene lost 7 bases, with 19 bases spanning the gap. CDR3 length equals 14 residues. In germline, CDR1 is SNHLY, CDR2 FYNNEI. The DNA for the CDR3 is TGTGCCAGCAGAAGCGACAGTTCCTTGGGGGAGCAGTACTTC. Encoded protein: CASRSDSSLGEQYF. Drawing the rest from reference TRBV2 and TRBJ2-7, the complete variable domain is EPEVTQTPSHQVTQMGQEVILRCVPISNHLYFYWYRQILGQKVEFLVSFYNNEISEKSEIFDDQFSVERPDGSNFTLKIRSTKLEDSAMYFCASRSDSSLGEQYFGPGTRLTVT.

The chain has TRBV28 and TRBJ2-5; no firm D call. Germline V gene sequence: CDR1 MDHEN, CDR2 SYDVKM. The CDR3 consists of 15 residues. Trimming cost V 6 bases and J 2 bases, with 16 bases left between them. CDR3 coding DNA: TGTGCCAGCAGGGGCGCGGACGGAAAGCAAGAGACCCAGTACTTC. It encodes CASRGADGKQETQYF.

This clonotype was recorded at least ten times. J is TRBJ2-7 and V is TRBV6-5, with TRBD1 identical over 8 bases. In germline, CDR1 is MNHEY, CDR2 SVGAGI. The J segment lost 6 bases and the V segment lost 2 bases, leaving 6 bases of the junction unmatched. The CDR3 extends over 14 amino acids. The CDR3 is CASSYGTGIGEQYF. CDR3 bases: TGTGCCAGCAGTTACGGGACAGGCATAGGCGAGCAGTACTTC.

This clonotype was observed many times. The chain combines TRBV7-9 with TRBJ2-7, with 7 bases identical to TRBD1. V was pared by 4 bases and J by 3 bases, with 6 bases of the junction left unmatched. Per germline, CDR1 SEHNR and CDR2 FQNEAQ (reference sequence). CDR3 length: 14 amino acids. Here the CDR3 DNA reads TGTGCCAGCAGCTCAGGGGACAGTATCTACGAGCAGTACTTC. Its translation: CASSSGDSIYEQYF.

The table lists this clonotype with many counts. CDR3 residues: CASQDREGETQYF. The CDR3, as DNA: TGTGCCAGCCAGGACAGGGAAGGAGAGACCCAGTACTTC. J is TRBJ2-5 and V is TRBV27, with 8 nucleotides matching TRBD1. Germline CDR1 MNHEY, CDR2 SMNVEV (reference sequence). The J segment lost 4 bases and the V segment lost 8 bases, leaving 6 bases of the junction unmatched. The CDR3 covers 13 residues.

This clonotype has just a few counts. The rearrangement links TRBV6-5 to TRBJ2-7; tentatively, D is TRBD1 (5 bases). V lost 2 bases and J 3 bases, leaving 11 bases between the germline ends. The CDR3 runs 14 residues. Germline values: CDR1 MNHEY, CDR2 SVGAGI. In DNA, the CDR3 is TGTGCCAGCAGTTACGCAGGGAAAGGCTACGAGCAGTACTTC. Protein sequence: CASSYAGKGYEQYF.

The chain carries TRBV5-6 and TRBJ1-2; no firm D call. The germline V gene encodes CDR1 SGHDT and CDR2 YYEEEE. This CDR3 comprises 15 residues. Trimming cost V 1 base and J 0 bases, with 10 bases left between them. CDR3 sequence (DNA): TGTGCCAGCAGCTTGCCCCCGGGGTCTAACTATGGCTACACCTTC. It encodes CASSLPPGSNYGYTF.

V and J are TRBV28 and TRBJ2-6, with 8 bases identical to TRBD1. After removal of 5 bases from V and 2 bases from J, the junction contained 8 bases not matched to a gene. Germline values: CDR1 MDHEN, CDR2 SYDVKM. The CDR3 is 17 residues long. This chain's CDR3 is CASSGRTGRAGANVLTF. The CDR3 DNA reads TGTGCCAGCAGTGGACGGACAGGGCGTGCTGGGGCCAACGTCCTGACTTTC.

Only a few counts were recorded for this clonotype. The rearrangement uses TRBV9 and TRBJ2-5; a possible D gene is TRBD1 (5 bases). Trimming left V 2 bases short and J 5 bases short, with 7 bases between. CDR1 and CDR2 (germline): SGDLS, YYNGEE. This CDR3 comprises 12 residues. This CDR3 reads CASSVQGETQYF. CDR3 sequence (DNA): TGTGCCAGCAGCGTCCAGGGTGAGACCCAGTACTTC. Full variable domain (remainder filled in from reference TRBV9 and TRBJ2-5): DSGVTQTPKHLITATGQRVTLRCSPRSGDLSVYWYQQSLDQGLQFLIQYYNGEERAKGNILERFSAQQFPDLHSELNLSSLELGDSALYFCASSVQGETQYFGPGTRLLVL.

V gene TRBV18 combines with J gene TRBJ2-4; D may be TRBD1 (6 bases). The CDR3 length is 17 residues. The germline CDR1 and CDR2 sequences are KGHSH and LQKENI. Deletions cut 4 bases from V and 0 bases from J, with 16 bases between. CDR3 sequence (DNA): TGTGCCAGCTCACTTCAACAGGGTCGAATAGCCAAAAACATTCAGTACTTC. Translated, it gives CASSLQQGRIAKNIQYF.

The table lists this clonotype with many counts. The rearrangement joins TRBV12-3 or TRBV12-4 to TRBJ2-5; the D gene is possibly TRBD2 (5 bases). The length of the CDR3 is 16 residues. V was cut by 3 bases and J by 5 bases, with 19 bases left in between. Here the CDR3 DNA reads TGTGCCAGCAGTTTCGGAGGAGCTGGGAAGGGTGAGACCCAGTACTTC. Residues: CASSFGGAGKGETQYF.

This clonotype showed up many times. This chain links TRBV29-1 with TRBJ2-7; D is tentatively TRBD1 or TRBD2 (5 bases each). Germline V CDR1 and CDR2: SQVTM, ANQGSEA. This CDR3 spans 10 amino acids. V was pared by 5 bases and J by 7 bases, with 9 bases between. The CDR3 loop is CSVPWGEQYF. The CDR3 DNA is TGCAGCGTTCCCTGGGGGGAGCAGTACTTC.

The J gene is TRBJ2-7, the V gene TRBV20-1, with unresolved D. Germline CDR1 DFQATT, CDR2 SNEGSKA (reference sequence). Trimming took off 0 bases at V and 2 bases at J, with 5 bases between the two ends. The CDR3 spans 12 residues. In DNA form, the CDR3 reads TGCAGTGCTAGAGATCGCCCCTACGAGCAGTACTTC. It yields the protein CSARDRPYEQYF.

J is TRBJ2-7 and V is TRBV18; D possibly corresponds to TRBD1 (5 bases). This CDR3 is built from 13 residues. With 6 bases removed from V and 5 bases from J, the gap between germline ends came to 14 bases. Germline assignment: CDR1 KGHSH and CDR2 LQKENI. CDR3 protein: CASSPWGLHEQYF. CDR3 nucleotides: TGTGCCAGCTCGCCCTGGGGCTTACACGAGCAGTACTTC.

This clonotype was recorded many times. This chain joins TRBV28 and TRBJ2-7, with 7 bases aligning to TRBD2. Germline lookup yields CDR1 MDHEN and CDR2 SYDVKM. Losses at the gene ends were 4 bases for V and 6 bases for J; bases not matched to a gene: 12. The CDR3 is made up of 15 amino acids. CDR3 sequence: CASSSSPSGRGEQYF. CDR3 DNA: TGTGCCAGCAGTTCCTCACCGTCTGGGAGGGGCGAGCAGTACTTC.